Below, 7 T cell receptor beta chains from the same sample are listed, as sequenced in a study of identical twins listed by TCRdb under 2016. Libraries were built with 5' RACE. The data were produced on an Illumina HiSeq 2000. In-frame beta chains were kept once TCRdb had trimmed the public reads at Q25 with fastp and called clones with MiXCR. Rows matching on CDR3 protein sequence are summarized as one entry with the most common DNA and genes. This sample has 400,000 to 600,000 distinct CDR3 sequences in its table, and 20% to 25% of those were observed once. Of the sample, about 0.48% falls within the top ten clones. This same sample was also part of a study on yellow fever vaccine responses in identical twins.

The sample taken for sequencing was CD4+ T cells sorted from blood. The source is a young woman in good health.

This clonotype was counted a few times. The V call is TRBV5-1, the J call TRBJ1-1; a weak D match, TRBD1 (5 bases). V was shortened by 2 bases and J by 2 bases, with 7 bases between the two germline ends. CDR1 and CDR2 from the germline V gene are SGHRS and YFSETQ. This CDR3 is built from 13 residues. The CDR3 here is CASSFRDNTEAFF. CDR3 nucleotide sequence: TGCGCCAGCAGCTTCCGGGACAACACTGAAGCTTTCTTT.

This rearrangement joins TRBV11-2 to TRBJ2-1, with 9 bases aligning to TRBD2. Looked up from germline, CDR1 is SGHAT and CDR2 is FQNNGV. V was clipped by 2 bases and J by 5 bases; unmatched bases: 22. This CDR3 is built from 21 residues. The CDR3 sequence: CASSLSIRTSAKPKPNNEQFF. The CDR3 coding sequence is TGTGCCAGCAGCTTATCCATCCGGACTAGCGCGAAACCAAAGCCGAACAATGAGCAGTTCTTC.

This clonotype was seen only a few times. J is TRBJ2-3 and V is TRBV7-9, with 7 bases identical to TRBD2. Germline-derived CDR1 and CDR2 are SEHNR and FQNEAQ (reference sequence). The CDR3 is 14 residues long. Germline trimming cut 3 bases from V and 0 bases from J; bases unmatched to any gene: 0. CDR3 sequence: CASSLRESTDTQYF. The CDR3 nucleotides are TGTGCCAGCAGCTTGCGGGAGAGCACAGATACGCAGTATTTT.

CDR3 loop: CATSAAGGGEETQYF. The DNA of the CDR3 is TGTGCCACCAGTGCGGCGGGCGGGGGCGAAGAGACCCAGTACTTC. The genes are TRBV24-1 and TRBJ2-5; TRBD2 might be the D (7 bases). Germline lookup yields CDR1 KGHDR and CDR2 SFDVKD. V was cut by 5 bases and J by 3 bases, with 15 bases left in between. The CDR3 runs 15 residues.

This clonotype was observed at least ten times. This chain links TRBV10-3 with TRBJ2-7, with D tentatively TRBD2 (6 bases). The CDR3 spans 15 residues. Germline V lookup: CDR1 ENHRY, CDR2 SYGVKD. V lost 4 bases and J lost 3, with 16 bases in between. This CDR3 is CAISGGGNGGYEQYV. CDR3 DNA sequence: TGTGCCATCAGTGGAGGAGGGAATGGCGGCTACGAGCAGTACGTC.

Many counts were recorded for this clonotype. The chain employs TRBV5-1 and TRBJ2-5, with 7 bases that match TRBD2. Germline V gives CDR1 SGHRS, CDR2 YFSETQ. This CDR3 spans 14 amino acids. V lost 0 bases, J lost 5 bases, and 4 bases stayed unmatched. The CDR3 coding sequence is TGCGCCAGCAGCTTGGAGCGGGGAGGTGAGACCCAGTACTTC. Its translation: CASSLERGGETQYF.

This chain uses TRBV7-9 with TRBJ2-5; 8 nucleotides line up with TRBD2. The CDR3 is 16 amino acids. Per germline, CDR1 SEHNR and CDR2 FQNEAQ (reference sequence). Trimming at V came to 5 bases and at J to 1 base, leaving 9 bases not matched to a gene. The CDR3 DNA follows: TGTGCCAGCAGCCCGAATCAACTAGCGGTCCAAGAGACCCAGTACTTC. This sequence encodes CASSPNQLAVQETQYF.